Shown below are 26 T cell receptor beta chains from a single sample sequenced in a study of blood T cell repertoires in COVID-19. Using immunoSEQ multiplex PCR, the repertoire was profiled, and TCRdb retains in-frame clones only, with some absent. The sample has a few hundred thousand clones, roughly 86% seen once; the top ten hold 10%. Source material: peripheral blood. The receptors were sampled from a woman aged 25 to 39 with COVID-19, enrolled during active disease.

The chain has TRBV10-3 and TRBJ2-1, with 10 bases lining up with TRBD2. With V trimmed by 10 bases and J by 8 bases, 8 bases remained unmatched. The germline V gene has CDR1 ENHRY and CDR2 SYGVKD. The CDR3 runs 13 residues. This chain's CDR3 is CANAPSGSDEQFF. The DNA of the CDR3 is TGTGCCAACGCCCCTAGCGGGAGCGATGAGCAGTTCTTC.

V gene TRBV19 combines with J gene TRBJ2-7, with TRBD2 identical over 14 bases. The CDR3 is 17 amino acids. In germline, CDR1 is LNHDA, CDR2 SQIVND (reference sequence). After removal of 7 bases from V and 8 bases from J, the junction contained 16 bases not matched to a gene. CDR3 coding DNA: TGTGCCAGTACCGCTACCGGGACTAGCGGGAGCAGGAGGAAGCAGTACTTC. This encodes CASTATGTSGSRRKQYF.

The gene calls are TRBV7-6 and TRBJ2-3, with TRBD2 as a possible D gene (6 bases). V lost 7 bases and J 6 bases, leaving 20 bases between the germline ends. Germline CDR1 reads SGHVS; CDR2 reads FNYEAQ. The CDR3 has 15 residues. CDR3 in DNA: TGTGCCAGCACCAACATTGCGGGGACCCCGGATACGCAGTATTTT. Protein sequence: CASTNIAGTPDTQYF.

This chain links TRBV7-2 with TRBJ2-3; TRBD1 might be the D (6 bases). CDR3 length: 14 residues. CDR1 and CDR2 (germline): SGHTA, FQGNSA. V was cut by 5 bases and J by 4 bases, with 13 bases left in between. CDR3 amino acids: CASSPTGLADTQYF. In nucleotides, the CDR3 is TGTGCCAGCAGCCCCACAGGGTTGGCAGATACGCAGTATTTT. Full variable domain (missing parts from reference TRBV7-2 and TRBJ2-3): GAGVSQSPSNKVTEKGKDVELRCDPISGHTALYWYRQSLGQGLEFLIYFQGNSAPDKSGLPSDRFSAERTGGSVSTLTIQRTQQEDSAVYLCASSPTGLADTQYFGPGTRLTVL.

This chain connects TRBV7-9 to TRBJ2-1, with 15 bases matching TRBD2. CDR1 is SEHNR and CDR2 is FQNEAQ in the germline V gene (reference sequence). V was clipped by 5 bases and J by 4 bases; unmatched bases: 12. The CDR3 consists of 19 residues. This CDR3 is CASSERGLAGGLAYNEQFF. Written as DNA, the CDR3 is TGTGCCAGCAGCGAAAGGGGACTAGCGGGAGGCTTGGCATACAATGAGCAGTTCTTC.

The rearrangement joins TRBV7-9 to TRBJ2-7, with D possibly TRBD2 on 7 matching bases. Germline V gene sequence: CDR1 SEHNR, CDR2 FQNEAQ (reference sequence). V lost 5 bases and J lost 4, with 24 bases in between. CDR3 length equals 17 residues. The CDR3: CASSRRGGLNRPYEQYF. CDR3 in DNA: TGTGCCAGCAGCCGGAGGGGGGGACTAAACCGACCATACGAGCAGTACTTC.

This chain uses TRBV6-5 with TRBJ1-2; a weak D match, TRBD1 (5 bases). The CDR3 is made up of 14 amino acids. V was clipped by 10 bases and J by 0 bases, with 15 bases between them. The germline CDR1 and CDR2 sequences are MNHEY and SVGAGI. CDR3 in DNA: TGTGCCACCACTTCCGGCAGGGCTAACTATGGCTACACCTTC. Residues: CATTSGRANYGYTF.

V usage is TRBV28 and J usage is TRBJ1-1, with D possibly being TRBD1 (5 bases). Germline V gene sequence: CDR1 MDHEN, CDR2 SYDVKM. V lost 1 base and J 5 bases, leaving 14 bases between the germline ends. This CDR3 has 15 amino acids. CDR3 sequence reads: CASSLSFGQGTEAFF. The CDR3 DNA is TGTGCCAGCAGTTTATCGTTTGGTCAGGGAACTGAAGCTTTCTTT. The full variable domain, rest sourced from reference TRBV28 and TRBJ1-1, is DVKVTQSSRYLVKRTGEKVFLECVQDMDHENMFWYRQDPGLGLRLIYFSYDVKMKEKGDIPEGYSVSREKKERFSLILESASTNQTSMYLCASSLSFGQGTEAFFGQGTRLTVV.

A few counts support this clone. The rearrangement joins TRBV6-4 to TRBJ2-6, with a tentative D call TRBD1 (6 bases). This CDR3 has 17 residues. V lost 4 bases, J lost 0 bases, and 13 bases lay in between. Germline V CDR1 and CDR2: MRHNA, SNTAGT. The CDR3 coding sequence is TGTGCCAGCAGTGCGGTAGGGGGAATCTCTGGGGCCAACGTCCTGACTTTC. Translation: CASSAVGGISGANVLTF.

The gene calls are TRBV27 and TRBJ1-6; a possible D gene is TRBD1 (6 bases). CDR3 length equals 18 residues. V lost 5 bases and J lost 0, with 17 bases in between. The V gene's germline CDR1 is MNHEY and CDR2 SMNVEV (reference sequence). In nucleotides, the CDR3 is TGTGCCAGCAGTCCCACGGCGGACAGTCGCTCCTATAATTCACCCCTCCACTTT. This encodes CASSPTADSRSYNSPLHF.

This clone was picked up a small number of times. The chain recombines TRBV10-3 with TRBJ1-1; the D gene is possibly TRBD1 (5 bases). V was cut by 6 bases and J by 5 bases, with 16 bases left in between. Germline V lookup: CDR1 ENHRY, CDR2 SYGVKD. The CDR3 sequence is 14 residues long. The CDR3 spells CAISLQGGRTEAFF. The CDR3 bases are TGTGCCATCAGCCTCCAGGGAGGGAGAACTGAAGCTTTCTTT.

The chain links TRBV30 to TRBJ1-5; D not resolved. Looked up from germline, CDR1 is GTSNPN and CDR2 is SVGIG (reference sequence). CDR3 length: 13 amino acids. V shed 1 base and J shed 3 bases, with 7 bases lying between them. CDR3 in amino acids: CAWSGGPNQPQHF. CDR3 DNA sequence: TGTGCCTGGAGTGGAGGGCCCAATCAGCCCCAGCATTTT. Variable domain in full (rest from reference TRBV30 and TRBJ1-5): SQTIHQWPATLVQPVGSPLSLECTVEGTSNPNLYWYRQAAGRGLQLLFYSVGIGQISSEVPQNLSASRPQDRQFILSSKKLLLSDSGFYLCAWSGGPNQPQHFGDGTRLSIL.

CDR3 nucleotide sequence: TGTGCCAGTGAGGAGTACGGGGGGCAGTTCTTC. Translating gives CASEEYGGQFF. The chain has TRBV2 and TRBJ2-1; maybe TRBD2 (6 bases). There are 11 residues in the CDR3. V was cut by 9 bases and J by 12 bases, with 15 bases left in between. Per germline, CDR1 SNHLY and CDR2 FYNNEI.

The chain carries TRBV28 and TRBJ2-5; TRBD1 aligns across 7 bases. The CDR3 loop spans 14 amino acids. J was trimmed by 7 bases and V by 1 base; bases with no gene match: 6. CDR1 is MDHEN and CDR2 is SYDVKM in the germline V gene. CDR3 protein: CASSLLDRFGTQYF. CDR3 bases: TGTGCCAGCAGTTTATTGGACAGGTTTGGGACCCAGTACTTC.

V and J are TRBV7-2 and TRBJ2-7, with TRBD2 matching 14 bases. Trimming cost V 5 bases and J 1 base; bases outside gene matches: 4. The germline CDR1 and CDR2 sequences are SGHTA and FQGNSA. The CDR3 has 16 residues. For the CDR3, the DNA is TGTGCCAGCAGCCCTGGGACTAGCGGGGGATCCTACGAGCAGTACTTC. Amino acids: CASSPGTSGGSYEQYF. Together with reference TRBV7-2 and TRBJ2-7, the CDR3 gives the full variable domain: GAGVSQSPSNKVTEKGKDVELRCDPISGHTALYWYRQSLGQGLEFLIYFQGNSAPDKSGLPSDRFSAERTGGSVSTLTIQRTQQEDSAVYLCASSPGTSGGSYEQYFGPGTRLTVT.

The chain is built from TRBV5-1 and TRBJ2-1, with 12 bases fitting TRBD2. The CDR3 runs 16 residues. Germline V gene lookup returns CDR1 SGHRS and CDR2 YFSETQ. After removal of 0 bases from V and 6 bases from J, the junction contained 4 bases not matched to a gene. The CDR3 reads CASSLALAGGRNEQFF. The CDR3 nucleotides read TGCGCCAGCAGCTTGGCACTAGCGGGAGGTCGCAATGAGCAGTTCTTC.

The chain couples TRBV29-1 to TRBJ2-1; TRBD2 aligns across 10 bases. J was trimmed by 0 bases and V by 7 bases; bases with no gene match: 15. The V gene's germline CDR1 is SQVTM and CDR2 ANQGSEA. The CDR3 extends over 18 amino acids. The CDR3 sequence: CSAARGTSGTRSYNEQFF. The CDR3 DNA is TGCAGCGCCGCCCGGGGCACTAGCGGGACGCGCTCCTACAATGAGCAGTTCTTC.

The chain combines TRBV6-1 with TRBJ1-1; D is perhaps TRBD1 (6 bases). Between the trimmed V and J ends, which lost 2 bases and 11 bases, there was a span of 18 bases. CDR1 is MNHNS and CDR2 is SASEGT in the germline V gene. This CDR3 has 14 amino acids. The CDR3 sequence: CASSEMVAQGRAFF. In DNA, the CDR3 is TGTGCCAGCAGTGAAATGGTGGCACAGGGTAGGGCTTTCTTT.

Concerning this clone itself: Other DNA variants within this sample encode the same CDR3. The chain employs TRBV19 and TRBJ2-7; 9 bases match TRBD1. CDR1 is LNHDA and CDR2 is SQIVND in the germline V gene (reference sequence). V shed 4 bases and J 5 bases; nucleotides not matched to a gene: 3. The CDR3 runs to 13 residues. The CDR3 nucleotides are TGTGCCAGTAGTAGGGACAGGGACCACGAGCAGTACTTC. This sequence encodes CASSRDRDHEQYF.

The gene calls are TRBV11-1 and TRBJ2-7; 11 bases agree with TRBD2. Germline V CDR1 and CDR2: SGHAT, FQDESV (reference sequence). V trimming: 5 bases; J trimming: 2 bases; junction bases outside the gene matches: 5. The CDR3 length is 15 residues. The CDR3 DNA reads TGTGCCAGCAGCCCGAGACTAGCGGGACCCTACGAGCAGTACTTC. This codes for CASSPRLAGPYEQYF.

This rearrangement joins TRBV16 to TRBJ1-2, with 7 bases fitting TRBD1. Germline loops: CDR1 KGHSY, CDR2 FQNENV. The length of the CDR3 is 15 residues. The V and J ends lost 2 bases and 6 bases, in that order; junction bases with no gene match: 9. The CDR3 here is CASSQTEKGADGYTF. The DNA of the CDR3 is TGTGCCAGCAGCCAAACGGAAAAGGGGGCTGATGGCTACACCTTC.

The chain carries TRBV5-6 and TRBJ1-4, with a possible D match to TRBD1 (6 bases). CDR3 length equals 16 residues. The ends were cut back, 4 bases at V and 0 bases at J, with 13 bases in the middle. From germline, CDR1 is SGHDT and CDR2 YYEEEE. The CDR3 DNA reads TGTGCCAGCAGCCCCTTCGACAGGTCAACTAATGAAAAACTGTTTTTT. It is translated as CASSPFDRSTNEKLFF.

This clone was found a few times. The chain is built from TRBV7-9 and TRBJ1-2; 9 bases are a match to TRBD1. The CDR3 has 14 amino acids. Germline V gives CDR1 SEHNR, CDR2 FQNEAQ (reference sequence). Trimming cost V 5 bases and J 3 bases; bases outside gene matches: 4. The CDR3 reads CASSPQGAYYGYTF. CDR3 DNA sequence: TGTGCCAGCAGCCCACAGGGGGCTTACTATGGCTACACCTTC.

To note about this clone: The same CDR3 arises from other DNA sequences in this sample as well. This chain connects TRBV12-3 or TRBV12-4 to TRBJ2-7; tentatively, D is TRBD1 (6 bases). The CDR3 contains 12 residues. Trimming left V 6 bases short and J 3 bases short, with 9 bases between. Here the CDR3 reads CASSPDSYEQYF. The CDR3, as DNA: TGTGCCAGCAGCCCGGACAGCTACGAGCAGTACTTC.

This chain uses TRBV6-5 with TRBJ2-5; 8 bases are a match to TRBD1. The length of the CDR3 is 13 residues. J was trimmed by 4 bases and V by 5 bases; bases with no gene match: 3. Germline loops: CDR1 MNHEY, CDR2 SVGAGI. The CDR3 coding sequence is TGTGCCAGCAGTATAGGACAGGGAGAGACCCAGTACTTC. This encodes CASSIGQGETQYF.

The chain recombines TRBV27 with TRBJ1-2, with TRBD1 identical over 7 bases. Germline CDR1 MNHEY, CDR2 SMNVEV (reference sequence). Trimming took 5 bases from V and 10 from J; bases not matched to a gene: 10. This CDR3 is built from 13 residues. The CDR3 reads CASSPHRQGFYTF. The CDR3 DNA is TGTGCCAGCAGTCCCCATAGACAGGGTTTCTACACCTTC.